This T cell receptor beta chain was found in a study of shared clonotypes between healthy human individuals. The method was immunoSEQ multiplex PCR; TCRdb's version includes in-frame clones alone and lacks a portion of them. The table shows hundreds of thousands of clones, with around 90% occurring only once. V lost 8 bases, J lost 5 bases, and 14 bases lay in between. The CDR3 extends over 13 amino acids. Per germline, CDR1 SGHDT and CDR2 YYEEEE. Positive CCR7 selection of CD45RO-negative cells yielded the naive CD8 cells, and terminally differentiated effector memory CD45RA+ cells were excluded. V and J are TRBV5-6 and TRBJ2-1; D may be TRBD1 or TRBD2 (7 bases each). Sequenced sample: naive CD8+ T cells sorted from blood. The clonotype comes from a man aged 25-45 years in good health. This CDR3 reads CASGEGANNEQFF. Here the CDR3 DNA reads TGTGCCAGTGGGGAGGGGGCGAACAATGAGCAGTTCTTC.